The 25 T cell receptor beta chains reported below all come from one sample, sequenced in a study of T cells after yellow fever vaccination. TCRdb reanalysed the 5' RACE reads using MiXCR and keeps one entry per CDR3 protein. The repertoire holds 610,000 or so distinct CDR3 sequences, with around 12% as singletons. Source: PBMCs, taken on the day of the yellow fever booster vaccination. The receptors originated from a man aged 25-45 years who received the YFV17D yellow fever vaccine.

This clonotype was counted at least ten times. The gene calls are TRBV3-1 and TRBJ2-5; 10 nucleotides agree with TRBD2. CDR1 and CDR2 (germline): LGHDT, YNNKEL (reference sequence). The CDR3 loop spans 15 amino acids. The ends lost 2 bases at V and 4 bases at J; junction bases unmatched: 4. The CDR3 spells CASSQRLAGVETQYF. The DNA for the CDR3 is TGTGCCAGCAGCCAACGCCTAGCGGGAGTAGAGACCCAGTACTTC.

This chain uses TRBV12-3 or TRBV12-4 with TRBJ2-1; no clear D. The CDR3 contains 15 residues. V was cut by 5 bases and J by 0 bases, with 11 bases left in between. In nucleotides, the CDR3 is TGTGCCAGCAGTCGCCACCAGAACTCCTACAATGAGCAGTTCTTC. It is translated as CASSRHQNSYNEQFF.

In this sample, this clonotype turned up many times. The chain links TRBV12-3 or TRBV12-4 to TRBJ2-7, with TRBD1 matching 10 bases. V dropped 3 bases and J dropped 4; count of bases not matched to a gene: 3. CDR3 length equals 14 residues. CDR3 coding DNA: TGTGCCAGCAGTTTGACAGGGGGCGCATACGAGCAGTACTTC. It is translated as CASSLTGGAYEQYF.

This clonotype was seen only a few times. The chain employs TRBV12-5 and TRBJ2-1; a weak D match, TRBD2 (6 bases). Germline V gene data show CDR1 as LGHNT and CDR2 as FRNRAP. CDR3 length: 13 residues. V lost 6 bases, J lost 9 bases, and 15 bases lay in between. The CDR3 nucleotides are TGTGCTAGTGGACTTAGCGGCTTACCTGAGCAGTTCTTC. It translates to CASGLSGLPEQFF.

This clonotype was seen ten or more times. Germline is not matched at one junction end, which may reflect a read error. This chain uses TRBV29-1 with TRBJ2-5, with D perhaps TRBD2 (5 bases). The CDR3 runs 11 residues. Germline loops: CDR1 SQVTM, CDR2 ANQGSEA. Here the CDR3 DNA reads TGCAGTGTTGAGGGCCAAGAGACCCAGTACTTC. As protein: CSVEGQETQYF.

This clonotype has more than one count but fewer than ten. The chain couples TRBV18 to TRBJ2-7, with D unresolved. CDR3 size: 14 residues. V lost 2 bases and J lost 2, with 10 bases in between. Germline CDR1 and CDR2: KGHSH and LQKENI. In DNA, the CDR3 is TGTGCCAGCTCACCATCCCGGCAGACCTACGAGCAGTACTTC. It yields the protein CASSPSRQTYEQYF.

This clonotype was counted only a few times. The chain has TRBV12-3 or TRBV12-4 and TRBJ1-1; perhaps TRBD1 as D (5 bases). This CDR3 has 14 amino acids. With 8 bases removed from V and 4 bases from J, the gap between germline ends came to 17 bases. CDR3 DNA: TGTGCCAGCTCCGCCCGGCAGGGCGGCACTGAAGCTTTCTTT. Translated: CASSARQGGTEAFF.

This clonotype was counted many times. The rearrangement links TRBV12-3 or TRBV12-4 to TRBJ2-1; D is possibly TRBD2 (5 bases). The V end was cut by 3 bases, the J end by 8 bases, with 11 bases between. The CDR3 totals 13 residues. As DNA, the CDR3 is TGTGCCAGCAGTTTGGGCGGGTGGGATGAGCAGTTCTTC. Amino acid sequence: CASSLGGWDEQFF.

This clonotype was picked up a small number of times. The genes are TRBV7-9 and TRBJ2-7; no clear D. The length of the CDR3 is 13 residues. Between the trimmed V and J ends, which lost 2 bases and 3 bases, there was a span of 8 bases. From germline, CDR1 is SEHNR and CDR2 FQNEAQ (reference sequence). CDR3 region: CASSLSPNYEQYF. DNA of the CDR3: TGTGCCAGCAGCTTATCTCCAAACTACGAGCAGTACTTC.

This clonotype was observed a handful of times. V gene TRBV7-9 combines with J gene TRBJ1-6, with 11 bases lining up with TRBD1. V trimming: 5 bases; J trimming: 9 bases; junction bases outside the gene matches: 9. Germline V CDR1 and CDR2: SEHNR, FQNEAQ (reference sequence). The CDR3 sequence is 16 residues long. CDR3 in amino acids: CASSLTTGQGGSPLHF. The CDR3 bases are TGTGCCAGCAGCCTGACCACGGGACAGGGGGGTTCACCCCTCCACTTT. Variable domain in full (rest from reference TRBV7-9 and TRBJ1-6): DTGVSQNPRHKITKRGQNVTFRCDPISEHNRLYWYRQTLGQGPEFLTYFQNEAQLEKSRLLSDRFSAERPKGSFSTLEIQRTEQGDSAMYLCASSLTTGQGGSPLHFGNGTRLTVT.

The chain employs TRBV24-1 and TRBJ2-1; the D gene is possibly TRBD2 (6 bases). Between the trimmed V and J ends, which lost 4 bases and 4 bases, there was a span of 10 bases. CDR3 length: 14 amino acids. Germline V lookup: CDR1 KGHDR, CDR2 SFDVKD. The CDR3 sequence is CATSEASVYNEQFF. The DNA of the CDR3 is TGTGCCACCAGTGAGGCTAGCGTGTACAATGAGCAGTTCTTC.

This clonotype was seen at least ten times. This sequence joins TRBV7-3 and TRBJ2-5; TRBD1 might be the D (5 bases). There are 13 residues in the CDR3. Germline loops: CDR1 SGHTA, CDR2 FQGTGA. V lost 5 bases and J 4 bases, leaving 11 bases between the germline ends. The CDR3 spells CASSPGHRETQYF. CDR3 nucleotide sequence: TGTGCCAGCAGCCCCGGACACCGAGAGACCCAGTACTTC. The complete variable domain, with remaining parts taken from reference TRBV7-3 and TRBJ2-5, reads GAGVSQTPSNKVTEKGKYVELRCDPISGHTALYWYRQSLGQGPEFLIYFQGTGAADDSGLPNDRFFAVRPEGSVSTLKIQRTERGDSAVYLCASSPGHRETQYFGPGTRLLVL.

V gene TRBV12-3 or TRBV12-4 combines with J gene TRBJ2-1; unclear D gene. The CDR3 totals 13 residues. Trimming shortened V by 1 base and J by 6 bases, and 7 bases separated the two germline ends. The CDR3 region is CASSLGPSNEQFF. In DNA, the CDR3 is TGTGCCAGCAGTTTAGGGCCTAGCAATGAGCAGTTCTTC.

This clonotype appeared a few times. This chain joins TRBV12-3 or TRBV12-4 and TRBJ2-7, with D possibly TRBD1 on 5 matching bases. Trimming removed 10 bases from V and 3 bases from J, with 13 bases in between. The CDR3 covers 12 residues. The CDR3 protein is CATTATGYEQYF. CDR3 bases: TGTGCCACGACAGCTACAGGCTACGAGCAGTACTTC.

The gene calls are TRBV3-1 and TRBJ2-5, with 9 bases aligning to TRBD1. In germline, CDR1 is LGHDT, CDR2 YNNKEL (reference sequence). This CDR3 has 15 residues. V gave up 5 bases and J gave up 5 bases; unmatched junction bases: 9. For the CDR3, the DNA is TGTGCCAGCAGCGGGCGGGACAGGGTAAGGGAGACCCAGTACTTC. Amino acids: CASSGRDRVRETQYF.

Details on this clonotype: A much bigger clone sits one base away, suggesting this may be a read error. V usage is TRBV4-3 and J usage is TRBJ2-5; the match to TRBD1 covers 9 bases. Per the germline V gene, CDR1 is LGHNA and CDR2 is YSLEER. CDR3 length: 16 amino acids. CDR3 region: CASSQSQGARRETHYF. The DNA of the CDR3 is TGCGCCAGCAGCCAATCACAGGGGGCGCGGAGAGAGACCCATTACTTC.

This chain uses TRBV20-1 with TRBJ1-5; D is perhaps TRBD1 (5 bases). From germline, CDR1 is DFQATT and CDR2 SNEGSKA (reference sequence). Trimming removed 5 bases at V and 1 base at J, with 12 bases between. The CDR3 covers 14 residues. The CDR3, as DNA: TGCAGTGCTCTTCAGGGATTAAGCAATCAGCCCCAGCATTTT. Protein sequence: CSALQGLSNQPQHF.

V is TRBV29-1 and J is TRBJ2-2; 14 nucleotides align to TRBD2. Germline V gives CDR1 SQVTM, CDR2 ANQGSEA. Trimming cost V 7 bases and J 0 bases; bases outside gene matches: 10. The CDR3 spans 18 residues. CDR3 loop: CSASPGTSGSSNTGELFF. Here the CDR3 DNA reads TGCAGCGCCAGCCCCGGGACTAGCGGGAGTTCGAACACCGGGGAGCTGTTTTTT.

This clonotype has only a few counts. The genes are TRBV10-3 and TRBJ1-6; D is unclear. CDR1 ENHRY and CDR2 SYGVKD come from the germline V gene. Trimming shortened V by 4 bases and J by 9 bases, and 10 bases separated the two germline ends. This CDR3 region has 13 residues. The CDR3 DNA is TGTGCCATCAGTGGGGCAGATTTTTCACCCCTCCACTTT. Translation: CAISGADFSPLHF.

In its sample, this clonotype was seen a few times. J is TRBJ2-7 and V is TRBV5-1, with 7 nucleotides matching TRBD1. The CDR3 runs 17 residues. J lost 3 bases, V lost 0 bases, and 12 bases had no gene match. Germline lookup yields CDR1 SGHRS and CDR2 YFSETQ. CDR3 DNA: TGCGCCAGCAGCTTGGAAGGGGGCCGGGACAGCAACTACGAGCAGTACTTC. Translated: CASSLEGGRDSNYEQYF.

This rearrangement joins TRBV6-5 to TRBJ2-7; no firm D call. From germline, CDR1 is MNHEY and CDR2 SVGAGI. Deletions cut 4 bases from V and 2 bases from J, with 12 bases between. The CDR3 has 14 amino acids. In nucleotides, the CDR3 is TGTGCCAGCAGTTGCTCGACCCCCCCCTACGAGCAGTACTTC. As protein: CASSCSTPPYEQYF.

This clonotype has only a few counts. This chain connects TRBV27 to TRBJ2-6; a weak D match, TRBD1 (5 bases). The CDR3 covers 18 residues. Germline CDR1 reads MNHEY; CDR2 reads SMNVEV (reference sequence). With 1 base removed from V and 1 base from J, the gap between germline ends came to 14 bases. The DNA of the CDR3 is TGTGCCAGCAGTTTATATGGGGCGCGTCTTTCTGGGGCCAACGTCCTGACTTTC. As protein: CASSLYGARLSGANVLTF.

This clonotype was seen ten or more times. The chain links TRBV15 to TRBJ2-3; 7 bases line up with TRBD1. The germline gives CDR1 LNHNV, CDR2 YYDKDF (reference sequence). The CDR3 extends over 14 amino acids. The J segment lost 1 base and the V segment lost 5 bases, leaving 3 bases of the junction unmatched. This CDR3 reads CATSFQGGTDTQYF. Here the CDR3 DNA reads TGTGCCACCAGCTTTCAGGGGGGCACAGATACGCAGTATTTT.

The chain has TRBV5-1 and TRBJ2-7; possibly TRBD2 for D (5 bases). The ends were cut back, 0 bases at V and 0 bases at J, with 19 bases in the middle. This CDR3 contains 18 residues. Germline lookup yields CDR1 SGHRS and CDR2 YFSETQ. The CDR3 coding sequence is TGCGCCAGCAGCTTGGCCGGGGTTAGGGTAGGAGTCTCCTACGAGCAGTACTTC. It encodes CASSLAGVRVGVSYEQYF.

The rearrangement links TRBV3-1 to TRBJ2-5, with 10 bases aligning to TRBD1. The CDR3 is made up of 15 amino acids. With 4 bases clipped from V and 5 bases from J, the junction kept 7 bases outside the gene matches. The V gene's germline CDR1 is LGHDT and CDR2 YNNKEL (reference sequence). The CDR3 DNA follows: TGTGCCAGCAGCCCCTTGACAGGGGGCAAGGAGACCCAGTACTTC. Translation: CASSPLTGGKETQYF.